The rows below give T cell receptor beta chains drawn from one sample of a study of glioma-infiltrating T cells after dendritic cell vaccination. The repertoire was sequenced with immunoSEQ multiplex PCR; TCRdb's copy has only in-frame clones and lacks some. Among around 96,000 clones, about four fifths were seen once, and the ten largest hold around 5.9%. The source material was blood, sampled before dendritic cell vaccination. All receptors derive from a human donor with glioblastoma. The CDR3 runs from the conserved cysteine through the conserved F or W. Each record gives: CDR3 DNA, CDR3 protein, J gene, clone size, D gene, V gene. The D gene is left open where the match is weak. A clone size is listed for some rows: how often the clone was seen (once, few, many), or a class if it is expanded.

cdr3_nt: TGTGCCAGCAGATCGGGACTAGCGGGGTTCGGGGAGACCCAGTACTTC; cdr3_aa: CASRSGLAGFGETQYF; j_call: TRBJ2-5; clone_size: few; d_call: TRBD2; v_call: TRBV11-2
cdr3_nt: TGCGCCAGCAGCTTGGAGGGCAGGGGGTCCGAGCAGTACTTC; cdr3_aa: CASSLEGRGSEQYF; j_call: TRBJ2-7; clone_size: -; d_call: TRBD1; v_call: TRBV5-1
cdr3_nt: TGTGCCAGCAGCGGGGACAGGGTTTATGGCTACACCTTC; cdr3_aa: CASSGDRVYGYTF; j_call: TRBJ1-2; clone_size: -; d_call: TRBD1; v_call: TRBV9
cdr3_nt: TGTGCCAGCAGCTCAACAGGGGCGTATGGCTACACCTTC; cdr3_aa: CASSSTGAYGYTF; j_call: TRBJ1-2; clone_size: few; d_call: TRBD1; v_call: TRBV7-6
cdr3_nt: TGTGCCAGTAGTACCTCCGGGACAGTGGATTCACCCCTCCACTTT; cdr3_aa: CASSTSGTVDSPLHF; j_call: TRBJ1-6; clone_size: once; d_call: TRBD1; v_call: TRBV19
cdr3_nt: TGTGCCAGCAGTTTGTACAGGGAGTCCTCTGGAAACACCATATATTTT; cdr3_aa: CASSLYRESSGNTIYF; j_call: TRBJ1-3; clone_size: -; d_call: -; v_call: TRBV27
cdr3_nt: TGTGCCTGGAATAGCGGCGGCACAGATACGCAGTATTTT; cdr3_aa: CAWNSGGTDTQYF; j_call: TRBJ2-3; clone_size: -; d_call: -; v_call: TRBV30
cdr3_nt: TGTGCCAGCACCACAGGGGGCTACTATGGCTACACCTTC; cdr3_aa: CASTTGGYYGYTF; j_call: TRBJ1-2; clone_size: few; d_call: TRBD1; v_call: TRBV5-4
cdr3_nt: TGTGCCAGCAGCGTAAGCGGCTCCTACAATGAGCAGTTCTTC; cdr3_aa: CASSVSGSYNEQFF; j_call: TRBJ2-1; clone_size: -; d_call: -; v_call: TRBV9
cdr3_nt: TGTGCCAGCAGTGATCCGGGGGAGGTCGGGAACACTGAAGCTTTCTTT; cdr3_aa: CASSDPGEVGNTEAFF; j_call: TRBJ1-1; clone_size: -; d_call: -; v_call: TRBV6-1
cdr3_nt: TGTGCCAGTAGTATATGGCAAGGAAACACCATATATTTT; cdr3_aa: CASSIWQGNTIYF; j_call: TRBJ1-3; clone_size: few; d_call: -; v_call: TRBV19
cdr3_nt: TGTGCCAGCAGCTCCGGCGGCGCCTCCTACAATGAGCAGTTCTTC; cdr3_aa: CASSSGGASYNEQFF; j_call: TRBJ2-1; clone_size: -; d_call: -; v_call: TRBV7-3
cdr3_nt: TGTGCCAGCAGTTACTCCCGGGACTACGTCACAGATACGCAGTATTTT; cdr3_aa: CASSYSRDYVTDTQYF; j_call: TRBJ2-3; clone_size: -; d_call: TRBD2; v_call: TRBV6-5
cdr3_nt: TGTGCCAGCAGTTTAAGGCTAGCGGGAGGCCAAGCTTACAATGAGCAGTTCTTC; cdr3_aa: CASSLRLAGGQAYNEQFF; j_call: TRBJ2-1; clone_size: -; d_call: TRBD2; v_call: TRBV27
cdr3_nt: TGTGCCAGCAGTTTAGCCGGGGTCAATCAGCCCCAGCATTTC; cdr3_aa: CASSLAGVNQPQHF; j_call: TRBJ1-5; clone_size: -; d_call: -; v_call: TRBV27
cdr3_nt: TGTGCCAGCAGGCTATCTTCGGGGAATTCACCCCTCCACTTT; cdr3_aa: CASRLSSGNSPLHF; j_call: TRBJ1-6; clone_size: -; d_call: -; v_call: TRBV25-1
cdr3_nt: TGCGCCAGCAGCTATGGACAGGGGGAAAACTATGGCTACACCTTC; cdr3_aa: CASSYGQGENYGYTF; j_call: TRBJ1-2; clone_size: once; d_call: TRBD1; v_call: TRBV5-1
cdr3_nt: TGTGCCAGCAGCTTCTTACCGGGACTAGCGGTCAATGAGCAGTTCTTC; cdr3_aa: CASSFLPGLAVNEQFF; j_call: TRBJ2-1; clone_size: -; d_call: TRBD2; v_call: TRBV7-6
cdr3_nt: TGTGCCAGCAGCGTAGGGGGGACAGGGGTGGTAAACATTCAGTACTTC; cdr3_aa: CASSVGGTGVVNIQYF; j_call: TRBJ2-4; clone_size: few; d_call: TRBD1; v_call: TRBV9
cdr3_nt: TGTGCCAGTAGTAACAGGGGGCTTAAAAATGAGCAGTTCTTC; cdr3_aa: CASSNRGLKNEQFF; j_call: TRBJ2-1; clone_size: few; d_call: TRBD1; v_call: TRBV19
cdr3_nt: TGTGCCAGCAGGGGACAGGGGAACACTGAAGCTTTCTTT; cdr3_aa: CASRGQGNTEAFF; j_call: TRBJ1-1; clone_size: few; d_call: TRBD1; v_call: TRBV5-5
cdr3_nt: TGCGCCAGCAGCACTCAACCACCCAACAATGAGCAGTTCTTC; cdr3_aa: CASSTQPPNNEQFF; j_call: TRBJ2-1; clone_size: -; d_call: -; v_call: TRBV5-1
cdr3_nt: TGTGCCTGGACTAGCCAAGAGACCCAGTACTTC; cdr3_aa: CAWTSQETQYF; j_call: TRBJ2-5; clone_size: -; d_call: -; v_call: TRBV30
cdr3_nt: TGCGCCAGCAGGTTTCGGGGGATGAACACTGAAGCTTTCTTT; cdr3_aa: CASRFRGMNTEAFF; j_call: TRBJ1-1; clone_size: few; d_call: -; v_call: TRBV5-1
cdr3_nt: TGTGCCAGCAGTGGACAGGGGGCAGGTCAGCCCCAGCATTTT; cdr3_aa: CASSGQGAGQPQHF; j_call: TRBJ1-5; clone_size: few; d_call: TRBD1; v_call: TRBV6-1
cdr3_nt: TGTGCCTGGAGGGGTACAGGGAGCCATTCACCCCTCCACTTT; cdr3_aa: CAWRGTGSHSPLHF; j_call: TRBJ1-6; clone_size: once; d_call: -; v_call: TRBV30
cdr3_nt: TGTGCCAGCCAGACAGGCCTGAACACTGAAGCTTTCTTT; cdr3_aa: CASQTGLNTEAFF; j_call: TRBJ1-1; clone_size: -; d_call: -; v_call: TRBV28
cdr3_nt: TGTGCCAGCAGCTTAGCTGTTAGGGGGCCCACTGAAGCTTTCTTT; cdr3_aa: CASSLAVRGPTEAFF; j_call: TRBJ1-1; clone_size: -; d_call: TRBD1; v_call: TRBV7-9
cdr3_nt: TGTGCCAGCAGTTTAGGTGCAGGATCCTACGAGCAGTACTTC; cdr3_aa: CASSLGAGSYEQYF; j_call: TRBJ2-7; clone_size: -; d_call: -; v_call: TRBV27
cdr3_nt: TGTGCCAGCAGCGAAAAGCTACAGGGGAACACCGGGGAGCTGTTTTTT; cdr3_aa: CASSEKLQGNTGELFF; j_call: TRBJ2-2; clone_size: many; d_call: -; v_call: TRBV9
cdr3_nt: TGTGCCAGCAGCTTAGTTGCGGGAGGGAACACTGAAGCTTTCTTT; cdr3_aa: CASSLVAGGNTEAFF; j_call: TRBJ1-1; clone_size: once; d_call: -; v_call: TRBV7-8
cdr3_nt: TGTGCCAGCAGTTTTTCCAGGCATAGCAATCAGCCCCAGCATTTT; cdr3_aa: CASSFSRHSNQPQHF; j_call: TRBJ1-5; clone_size: -; d_call: -; v_call: TRBV27
cdr3_nt: TGTGCCAGTAGTATCGGTGCAGGGAGGTACGAGCAGTACTTC; cdr3_aa: CASSIGAGRYEQYF; j_call: TRBJ2-7; clone_size: -; d_call: -; v_call: TRBV19
cdr3_nt: TGTGCCAGCAGCACCCCGCCACCGGGGGAGGACAATGAGCAGTTCTTC; cdr3_aa: CASSTPPPGEDNEQFF; j_call: TRBJ2-1; clone_size: few; d_call: -; v_call: TRBV21-1
cdr3_nt: TGTGCCAGCAGCCCCGGACACCCCGGGTTGGAGACCCAGTACTTC; cdr3_aa: CASSPGHPGLETQYF; j_call: TRBJ2-5; clone_size: -; d_call: -; v_call: TRBV5-5
cdr3_nt: TGCGCCAGCAGCTCCCTAGCGACGACTAGCGGGCGGACAGATACGCAGTATTTT; cdr3_aa: CASSSLATTSGRTDTQYF; j_call: TRBJ2-3; clone_size: -; d_call: TRBD2; v_call: TRBV4-1
cdr3_nt: TGTGCCAGCAGCGAGAGGGGGGAGGGGTGGGTTGGCTACACCTTC; cdr3_aa: CASSERGEGWVGYTF; j_call: TRBJ1-2; clone_size: -; d_call: -; v_call: TRBV9
cdr3_nt: TGTGCCAGCAGCCCCAGGGGAGGGGTCTCCTACGAGCAGTACTTC; cdr3_aa: CASSPRGGVSYEQYF; j_call: TRBJ2-7; clone_size: few; d_call: -; v_call: TRBV28
cdr3_nt: TGTGCCAGCACAACCCAGGCACTTGGTGAAAAACTGTTTTTT; cdr3_aa: CASTTQALGEKLFF; j_call: TRBJ1-4; clone_size: -; d_call: -; v_call: TRBV6-5
cdr3_nt: TGTGCCAGCAGCTTAGACAGGGAAACTGAAGCTTTCTTT; cdr3_aa: CASSLDRETEAFF; j_call: TRBJ1-1; clone_size: -; d_call: -; v_call: TRBV11-2
cdr3_nt: TGTGCCTGGAGTGTAGAGGTCCATGGGACCCAGTACTTC; cdr3_aa: CAWSVEVHGTQYF; j_call: TRBJ2-5; clone_size: -; d_call: -; v_call: TRBV30
cdr3_nt: TGTGCCAGCGGTACAGGGGGCGCGACGAACTATGGCTACACCTTC; cdr3_aa: CASGTGGATNYGYTF; j_call: TRBJ1-2; clone_size: -; d_call: TRBD1; v_call: TRBV28
cdr3_nt: TGTGCCTGGAGTTCACAGGGGGCTGGGAACACTGAAGCTTTCTTT; cdr3_aa: CAWSSQGAGNTEAFF; j_call: TRBJ1-1; clone_size: -; d_call: TRBD1; v_call: TRBV30
cdr3_nt: TGCGCCAGCAGCTTGCAGGGAGCGGGGGCGGTAGATACGCAGTATTTT; cdr3_aa: CASSLQGAGAVDTQYF; j_call: TRBJ2-3; clone_size: -; d_call: TRBD2; v_call: TRBV5-1
cdr3_nt: TGTGCCAGAAGCTTGGCAGTTTCCTATGGCTACACCTTC; cdr3_aa: CARSLAVSYGYTF; j_call: TRBJ1-2; clone_size: -; d_call: -; v_call: TRBV5-3
cdr3_nt: TGTGCCTCGATGGGGGCCCCCCACACTGAAGCTTTCTTT; cdr3_aa: CASMGAPHTEAFF; j_call: TRBJ1-1; clone_size: -; d_call: -; v_call: TRBV2
cdr3_nt: TGTGCCATCAGTGACCCAAAAGGGGCGGAGACCCAGTACTTC; cdr3_aa: CAISDPKGAETQYF; j_call: TRBJ2-5; clone_size: -; d_call: -; v_call: TRBV10-3
cdr3_nt: TGTGCCAGCAGCGTCGCGGGGTCGGGAAACACCATATATTTT; cdr3_aa: CASSVAGSGNTIYF; j_call: TRBJ1-3; clone_size: -; d_call: -; v_call: TRBV7-9
cdr3_nt: TGTGCCAGCAATCAGGGCCCGCAGACCTACGAGCAGTACTTC; cdr3_aa: CASNQGPQTYEQYF; j_call: TRBJ2-7; clone_size: -; d_call: -; v_call: TRBV6-1
cdr3_nt: TGTGCCAGCAGTTTACTGAACACCGGGGAGCTGTTTTTT; cdr3_aa: CASSLLNTGELFF; j_call: TRBJ2-2; clone_size: -; d_call: -; v_call: TRBV27
cdr3_nt: TGCGCCAGCACCATGGGACAGGGCTTCTCACCCCTCCACTTT; cdr3_aa: CASTMGQGFSPLHF; j_call: TRBJ1-6; clone_size: -; d_call: TRBD1; v_call: TRBV5-1
cdr3_nt: TGCGCCAGCAGCTCCGACCTAGACTCTACGCAGTATTTT; cdr3_aa: CASSSDLDSTQYF; j_call: TRBJ2-3; clone_size: -; d_call: -; v_call: TRBV5-1
cdr3_nt: TGTGCCAGCAGTTACAGCTCGAACACCGGGGAGCTGTTTTTT; cdr3_aa: CASSYSSNTGELFF; j_call: TRBJ2-2; clone_size: once; d_call: -; v_call: TRBV28
cdr3_nt: TGTGCCAGCAGCTTAGGAGGACAGGGATACACTGAAGCTTTCTTT; cdr3_aa: CASSLGGQGYTEAFF; j_call: TRBJ1-1; clone_size: -; d_call: TRBD1; v_call: TRBV7-9
cdr3_nt: TGTGCCAGCAGCTCCCCCCCTGGGGGGGAAGCTTTCTTT; cdr3_aa: CASSSPPGGEAFF; j_call: TRBJ1-1; clone_size: -; d_call: -; v_call: TRBV7-9
cdr3_nt: TGTGCCATCACTACGGGGGAGGAGCAGTACTTC; cdr3_aa: CAITTGEEQYF; j_call: TRBJ2-7; clone_size: few; d_call: -; v_call: TRBV10-3
cdr3_nt: TGTGCCAGCAGTTTGGAGGTGCTGAAATTC; cdr3_aa: CASSLEVLKF; j_call: TRBJ1-2; clone_size: -; d_call: -; v_call: TRBV7-9
cdr3_nt: TGTGCCAGTAGTATAGCTAGCGGGGTTCACTACGAGCAGTACTTC; cdr3_aa: CASSIASGVHYEQYF; j_call: TRBJ2-7; clone_size: -; d_call: TRBD2; v_call: TRBV19
cdr3_nt: TGTGCCAGCAGCTTGATGGCCTATAAGACTAGCGGATTTACCTACGAGCAGTACTTC; cdr3_aa: CASSLMAYKTSGFTYEQYF; j_call: TRBJ2-7; clone_size: -; d_call: TRBD2; v_call: TRBV5-6
cdr3_nt: TGTGCCAGCAGCAAGGACAGTCCCTCTGGAAACACCATATATTTT; cdr3_aa: CASSKDSPSGNTIYF; j_call: TRBJ1-3; clone_size: -; d_call: -; v_call: TRBV2